Listed here is a single T cell receptor (beta chain). Sequencing was performed with immunoSEQ multiplex PCR; in TCRdb, only in-frame clones are kept and a portion is missing. Of about 2.4 million clones listed, roughly 93% are singletons. These data originate in a study of shared clonotypes between healthy human individuals. The V end was cut by 2 bases, the J end by 0 bases, with 10 bases between. CDR1 is MGHRA, CDR2 YSYEKL, per germline. The CDR3 consists of 15 residues. Sequencing was done on a sample of naive CD4+ T cells from PBMCs. Subset: CD45RA+ positively selected. V gene TRBV4-1 combines with J gene TRBJ1-1, with D unresolved. The receptor was derived from a young man in good health. Some clones in this sample may be carry-over from other donors' samples. The CDR3 sequence: CASSQIANLNTEAFF. The CDR3 DNA sequence: TGCGCCAGCAGCCAAATCGCTAACCTGAACACTGAAGCTTTCTTT.